What follows are 12 T cell receptor beta chains derived from one specimen sequenced in a study of blood T cell repertoires in COVID-19. This table comes from immunoSEQ multiplex PCR, and its TCRdb copy is limited to in-frame clones, with some not included. The table has over 200,000 clones, around 84% seen once. Sequencing was performed on PBMCs or T cells enriched from blood (not recorded which). The receptors were sampled from a woman in her thirties or forties who had recovered from COVID-19.

This clone has a handful of counts. The CDR3 coding sequence is TGTGCCACCAGTGAGGGCAGGGGATACCACAATGAGCAGTTCTTC. Amino acids: CATSEGRGYHNEQFF. The chain is built from TRBV24-1 and TRBJ2-1, with D tentatively TRBD1 (6 bases). The CDR3 covers 15 residues. V was pared by 4 bases and J by 5 bases, with 14 bases between. Germline V gene lookup returns CDR1 KGHDR and CDR2 SFDVKD.

The chain has TRBV7-2 and TRBJ1-6; D is possibly TRBD1 (5 bases). The CDR3 is 16 amino acids. Germline V gene lookup returns CDR1 SGHTA and CDR2 FQGNSA. The V end lost 2 bases, the J end lost 5 bases, and 13 bases lay between the germline ends. The CDR3 here is CASSLFSGLNNSPLHF. The DNA for the CDR3 is TGTGCCAGCAGCTTATTTTCGGGACTGAATAATTCACCCCTCCACTTT.

J is TRBJ1-5 and V is TRBV3-1 (or the pseudogene TRBV3-2), with TRBD1 as a possible D gene (5 bases). From germline, CDR1 is LGHDT and CDR2 YNNKEL (reference sequence). The CDR3 sequence is 15 residues long. With 3 bases removed from V and 3 bases from J, the gap between germline ends came to 12 bases. DNA for the CDR3: TGTGCCAGCAGCCAGGCAGGGCAGAACAATCAGCCCCAGCATTTT. Translating it yields CASSQAGQNNQPQHF.

The gene calls are TRBV30 and TRBJ1-3; D gene unclear. This CDR3 spans 13 amino acids. V was pared by 3 bases and J by 0 bases, with 6 bases between. Germline V CDR1 and CDR2: GTSNPN, SVGIG (reference sequence). CDR3 nucleotide sequence: TGTGCCTGGAGCCCCAGCTCTGGAAACACCATATATTTT. Protein product: CAWSPSSGNTIYF.

This clone has only one observation. The genes are TRBV28 and TRBJ2-2; D is perhaps TRBD2 (6 bases). V was pared by 6 bases and J by 6 bases, with 17 bases between. The length of the CDR3 is 15 residues. The germline V gene encodes CDR1 MDHEN and CDR2 SYDVKM. CDR3 in amino acids: CASSPPSVGAGELFF. The CDR3, as DNA: TGTGCCAGCAGCCCACCTAGCGTGGGGGCCGGGGAGCTGTTTTTT.

CDR3 nucleotide sequence: TGCAGCGTGGCACCAGGGGACACTGAAGCTTTCTTT. This translates into CSVAPGDTEAFF. V gene TRBV29-1 combines with J gene TRBJ1-1; TRBD1 might be the D (6 bases). The CDR3 has 12 residues. Trimming removed 6 bases at V and 3 bases at J, with 11 bases between. CDR1 SQVTM and CDR2 ANQGSEA come from the germline V gene.

The chain combines TRBV7-2 with TRBJ1-3; TRBD1 might be the D (6 bases). Trimming took off 6 bases at V and 1 base at J, with 19 bases between the two ends. The CDR3 has 17 amino acids. The germline gives CDR1 SGHTA, CDR2 FQGNSA. The CDR3 region has the DNA TGTGCCAGCAGACCCGCGACAGGAGGCGCGTCTGGAAACACCATATATTTT. It is translated as CASRPATGGASGNTIYF.

The CDR3 DNA is TGTGCCAGCAGACCAAATCCTCAGGGTGCCGGGGAGCTGTTTTTT. Residues: CASRPNPQGAGELFF. This chain joins TRBV3-1 (or the pseudogene TRBV3-2) and TRBJ2-2; tentative D call: TRBD1 (5 bases). Trimming took 6 bases from V and 6 from J, leaving 17 bases between them. This CDR3 has 15 residues. Germline CDR1 LGHDT, CDR2 YNNKEL (reference sequence).

This sequence joins TRBV6-8 and TRBJ1-3, with D tentatively TRBD1 (5 bases). The CDR3 length is 16 residues. With 0 bases removed from V and 0 bases from J, the gap between germline ends came to 9 bases. Looked up from germline, CDR1 is MNHGY and CDR2 is SAAAGT. CDR3 loop: CASSYSSGGSGNTIYF. The CDR3 DNA follows: TGTGCCAGCAGTTACTCGAGCGGGGGCTCTGGAAACACCATATATTTT.

The rearrangement uses TRBV24-1 and TRBJ2-1; D remains unclear. Germline CDR1 reads KGHDR; CDR2 reads SFDVKD. CDR3 length equals 11 residues. Trimming shortened V by 6 bases and J by 7 bases, and 6 bases separated the two germline ends. CDR3 residues: CATSLRNEQFF. The DNA for the CDR3 is TGTGCCACCAGTTTGAGGAATGAGCAGTTCTTC.

The chain joins TRBV25-1 to TRBJ2-1; 8 nucleotides line up with TRBD2. From germline, CDR1 is MGHDK and CDR2 SYGVNS. V was pared by 7 bases and J by 6 bases, with 11 bases of the junction left unmatched. CDR3 length equals 15 residues. CDR3 DNA: TGTGCCAGCACTCGCCCGGGAGGGAGGGGCAATGAGCAGTTCTTC. Its protein product is CASTRPGGRGNEQFF.

The chain uses TRBV5-4 and TRBJ2-3, with 7 bases that match TRBD2. This CDR3 is 15 amino acids long. With V trimmed by 1 base and J by 2 bases, 4 bases remained unmatched. Germline CDR1 reads SGHNT; CDR2 reads YYREEE (reference sequence). In nucleotides, the CDR3 is TGTGCCAGCAGCTTGTTCGCGGGAGACACAGATACGCAGTATTTT. Its translation: CASSLFAGDTDTQYF. The variable domain in full, completed from reference TRBV5-4 and TRBJ2-3, reads ETGVTQSPTHLIKTRGQQVTLRCSSQSGHNTVSWYQQALGQGPQFIFQYYREEENGRGNFPPRFSGLQFPNYSSELNVNALELDDSALYLCASSLFAGDTDTQYFGPGTRLTVL.